Many counts were recorded for the clone carrying this TCR beta chain. Its antigen is as yet unknown. The sample originates from a study of regulatory T cells in long-lasting Graves disease. With iRepertoire HTBI primers and Arm-PCR of CDR3 regions, TCR beta libraries were built. MiXCR, run by TCRdb on the multiplex PCR reads, gives a single entry per CDR3 protein. The sample carries 400,000 to 650,000 distinct CDR3 sequences, about 16% recorded once. There are 13 residues in the CDR3. J gave up 4 bases and V 4 bases, and 4 bases lay outside the gene matches. Germline loops: CDR1 SQVTM, CDR2 ANQGSEA. Time point given: newly diagnosed GD, antithyroid drugs for less than 3 months. There was RNA extracted from PBMCs, and the TCR library was made from it. Study results and caveats: Analysis covered peripheral blood alone, not thyroid tissue.

The same data also went into a second study, on T cells in Graves' hyperthyroidism and ophthalmopathy. That report adds: An initial round of RT-PCR targeting the TCR CDR3 relied on the HTBI primer set. In the analysis, a 13 V-J model separated ophthalmopathy from stable hyperthyroidism. Ophthalmopathy was model-predicted a median about 6 months pre-onset.

This clonotype originated in a middle-aged woman with Graves disease. The J gene is TRBJ1-2, the V gene TRBV29-1; TRBD1 agrees at 9 bases. Sequenced here: peripheral blood mononuclear cells (PBMCs), sampled at new diagnosis, from a patient treated with antithyroid drugs. The CDR3 here is CSVGQGGPYGYTF. DNA for the CDR3: TGCAGCGTTGGACAGGGGGGGCCCTATGGCTACACCTTC. Filled out from reference TRBV29-1 and TRBJ1-2, the complete variable domain reads SAVISQKPSRDICQRGTSLTIQCQVDSQVTMMFWYRQQPGQSLTLIATANQGSEATYESGFVIDKFPISRPNLTFSTLTVSNMSPEDSSIYLCSVGQGGPYGYTFGSGTRLTVV.